This TCR beta chain derives from a study of graft-versus-host responses after intestinal transplantation. Sequencing used immunoSEQ multiplex PCR; TCRdb keeps in-frame clones, though not all of them. The data show approximately 81,000 clones, with about nine tenths seen just once and around 8.6% held by the top ten. This CDR3 is built from 13 residues. Trimming pared 4 bases from V and 0 bases from J, leaving 9 bases between. Germline CDR1 and CDR2: SQVTM and ANQGSEA. Whole-study results and caveats: Allograft clonal ratios (graft-versus-host to host-versus-graft) were high in patients who had graft-donor T cell macrochimerism.

This clone was counted once. Its antigen is not identified. This clonotype was obtained from a human donor who was the organ donor for an intestinal transplant. The starting material was unstimulated CD8+ T cells sorted from spleen or lymph node cells, obtained before transplant. This chain connects TRBV29-1 to TRBJ1-1; D is perhaps TRBD1 (5 bases). The CDR3 nucleotides are TGCAGCGTTGTCGGGGGTATGAACACTGAAGCTTTCTTT. Encoded protein: CSVVGGMNTEAFF.